Listed below are T cell receptor beta chains from one sample, sequenced in a study of spatial heterogeneity in lung cancer. TCRdb used MiXCR to reprocess the 5' RACE reads, holding one entry per CDR3 protein. The sample comprises about 100,000 distinct CDR3 sequences, approximately 4.7% of which are singletons, and roughly 20% rests with the top ten. Sequencing was performed on lung tumor tissue, taken at surgery. Every receptor here comes from a male donor with early-stage non-small cell lung cancer. Each CDR3 is given with its conserved first and last residue. D genes are given only for firm matches. The size entry is marked missing in some rows and otherwise reads once, few, many or a size class.

>TRBD2|TRBJ2-1|many|TRBV6-5
CASSYSRAGELFF
TGTGCCAGCAGTTACTCGCGAGCGGGAGAATTGTTCTTC
>.|TRBJ2-4|.|TRBV5-1
CASSSVATSAKNIQYF
TGCGCCAGCAGCTCAGTGGCAACCTCAGCCAAAAACATTCAGTACTTC
>.|TRBJ1-5|many|TRBV18
CASSPGSDQPQHF
TGTGCCAGCTCACCCGGGTCCGATCAGCCCCAGCATTTT
>TRBD1|TRBJ2-3|many|TRBV3-1
CASEGGSSDTQYF
TGTGCCAGCGAAGGGGGCAGTTCAGATACGCAGTATTTT
>.|TRBJ2-7|many|TRBV3-1
CASSQKYEQYF
TGTGCCAGCAGCCAAAAATACGAGCAGTACTTC
>.|TRBJ2-1|many|TRBV25-1
CASSGGGSSYNEQFF
TGTGCCAGCAGCGGGGGCGGCAGCTCCTACAATGAGCAGTTCTTC
>TRBD1|TRBJ2-7|few|TRBV5-1
CASSLVGQGTGEQYF
TGCGCCAGCAGCTTGGTGGGACAGGGGACGGGCGAGCAGTACTTC
>.|TRBJ1-1|few|TRBV7-2
CASSLSQDTEAFF
TGTGCCAGCAGCCTCTCCCAGGACACTGAAGCTTTCTTT
>TRBD1|TRBJ2-3|many|TRBV5-1
CASSAGQVSDTQYF
TGCGCCAGCAGCGCGGGACAGGTTTCAGATACGCAGTATTTT
>.|TRBJ2-3|many|TRBV20-1
CSAPPGEGIADTQYF
TGCAGTGCACCACCAGGGGAGGGTATAGCAGATACGCAGTATTTT
>TRBD1|TRBJ1-1|many|TRBV5-1
CASSSKTGQRSNFF
TGCGCCAGCAGCTCTAAGACAGGGCAGCGATCGAATTTCTTT
>.|TRBJ2-5|few|TRBV27
CASSPAGGLQETQYF
TGTGCCAGCAGTCCCGCAGGCGGCCTTCAAGAGACCCAGTACTTC
>TRBD1|TRBJ2-3|many|TRBV15
CATSRDGQGTDTQYF
TGTGCCACCAGCAGAGATGGACAGGGCACAGATACGCAGTATTTT
>.|TRBJ2-7|many|TRBV3-1
CASRPDSSYEQYF
TGTGCCAGCAGACCGGACAGCTCCTACGAGCAGTACTTC
>.|TRBJ1-6|many|TRBV2
CASSVHRARGSPLHF
TGTGCCAGCAGTGTACACCGGGCCCGGGGTTCACCCCTCCACTTT
>.|TRBJ2-3|.|TRBV10-3
CATRWARAGTQYF
TGTGCCACGCGGTGGGCGCGGGCGGGTACGCAGTATTTT
>.|TRBJ2-5|many|TRBV28
CASSLGLSETQYF
TGTGCCAGCAGTCTCGGACTATCGGAGACCCAGTACTTC
>.|TRBJ2-3|many|TRBV29-1
CSVPGPSRGDTQYF
TGCAGCGTTCCCGGGCCCTCGAGGGGGGATACGCAGTATTTT
>.|TRBJ1-2|many|TRBV28
CASRRTSGYGYTF
TGTGCCAGCAGACGCACCTCCGGCTATGGCTACACCTTC
>.|TRBJ2-1|.|TRBV4-1
CASSLRDVNEQFF
TGCGCCAGCAGCTTGCGGGACGTCAATGAGCAGTTCTTC
>.|TRBJ1-6|many|TRBV20-1
CSARASVNSPLHF
TGCAGTGCTAGAGCCAGCGTTAATTCACCCCTCCACTTT
>.|TRBJ1-1|.|TRBV20-1
CSAFSLREAFF
TGCAGTGCTTTCAGTCTCCGTGAAGCTTTCTTT
>.|TRBJ2-5|few|TRBV5-1
CASSLVQEETQYF
TGCGCCAGCAGCTTGGTGCAAGAAGAGACCCAGTACTTC
>TRBD1|TRBJ2-7|few|TRBV11-1
CASSWTGAGRRDEQYF
TGTGCCAGCAGCTGGACAGGGGCCGGTCGTCGTGACGAGCAGTACTTC
>.|TRBJ2-5|many|TRBV7-9
CASSPRQEDQETQYF
TGTGCCAGCAGCCCCCGCCAGGAGGACCAAGAGACCCAGTACTTC
>.|TRBJ1-2|few|TRBV27
CASSFGIGYGYTF
TGTGCCAGCAGTTTCGGAATCGGCTATGGCTACACCTTC
>TRBD2|TRBJ2-3|few|TRBV5-1
CASSFASGRRDTQYF
TGCGCCAGCAGCTTCGCTAGCGGGAGGAGGGATACGCAGTATTTT
>.|TRBJ2-2|many|TRBV6-1
CASREKGGLNTGELFF
TGTGCCAGCAGGGAAAAGGGGGGACTGAACACCGGGGAGCTGTTTTTT
>.|TRBJ1-2|.|TRBV20-1
CSALQVRANYGYTF
TGCAGTGCTCTGCAGGTGCGGGCGAACTATGGCTACACCTTC
>TRBD1|TRBJ2-1|many|TRBV29-1
CSVAGTGWSYEQFF
TGCAGCGTTGCCGGGACAGGGTGGTCCTATGAGCAGTTCTTC
>.|TRBJ2-5|many|TRBV29-1
CSVAPGRQETQYF
TGCAGCGTCGCTCCGGGACGTCAAGAGACCCAGTACTTC
>.|TRBJ2-7|many|TRBV20-1
CSASGVGVYEQYF
TGCAGTGCTAGTGGTGTTGGAGTGTACGAGCAGTACTTC
>.|TRBJ1-4|many|TRBV9
CASSVSPNEKLFF
TGTGCCAGCAGCGTAAGTCCTAATGAAAAACTGTTTTTT
>TRBD2|TRBJ2-1|.|TRBV29-1
CSVRRGGSSEQFF
TGCAGCGTTCGGAGGGGCGGGAGCTCTGAGCAGTTCTTC
>.|TRBJ2-6|many|TRBV10-3
CAISDFSGANVLTF
TGTGCCATCAGTGACTTCTCTGGGGCCAACGTCCTGACTTTC
>.|TRBJ2-3|many|TRBV13
CASSSQDGTDTQYF
TGTGCCAGCAGCTCACAGGACGGCACAGATACGCAGTATTTT
>.|TRBJ2-3|few|TRBV7-9
CASSFREQDTQYF
TGTGCCAGCAGCTTCCGGGAGCAAGATACGCAGTATTTT
>TRBD2|TRBJ2-1|many|TRBV20-1
CSGALAGEVQFF
TGCAGTGGGGCTCTAGCGGGAGAGGTGCAGTTCTTC